A selection of T cell receptor beta chains follows, all from one sample in a study of blood T cell repertoires in COVID-19. TCRdb keeps only in-frame clones here, not all; method: immunoSEQ multiplex PCR. The sample carries under 300,000 clones, nearly 90% recorded once. The sequenced sample consisted of peripheral blood. All receptors derive from an older woman with COVID-19, enrolled during active disease. CDR3s include the opening cysteine and the closing phenylalanine or tryptophan. A D gene is named only where the DNA matches it firmly. Clone size is not always given. Where it is, it says once, few, many or a class for expanded clones.

v_gene: TRBV27; j_gene: TRBJ2-1; abundance: .; d_gene: TRBD2; CDR3aa: CASSLTITSGYYNEQFF; CDR3nt: TGTGCCAGCAGTCTCACGATAACTAGCGGCTACTACAATGAGCAGTTCTTC
v_gene: TRBV6-4; j_gene: TRBJ2-1; abundance: .; d_gene: TRBD2; CDR3aa: CASSDLAGGQQFF; CDR3nt: TGTGCCAGCAGTGACCTAGCGGGGGGGCAGCAGTTCTTC
v_gene: TRBV7-2; j_gene: TRBJ2-5; abundance: .; d_gene: TRBD2; CDR3aa: CASSIRAGGQETQYF; CDR3nt: TGTGCCAGCAGTATTAGAGCGGGGGGACAAGAGACCCAGTACTTC
v_gene: TRBV25-1; j_gene: TRBJ1-1; abundance: .; d_gene: TRBD1; CDR3aa: CASSSAGGFTEAFF; CDR3nt: TGTGCCAGCAGTTCGGCAGGGGGCTTTACTGAAGCTTTCTTT
v_gene: TRBV5-8; j_gene: TRBJ1-1; abundance: .; d_gene: .; CDR3aa: CASSRGLNTEAFF; CDR3nt: TGTGCCAGCAGCCGGGGGTTGAACACTGAAGCTTTCTTT
v_gene: TRBV5-6; j_gene: TRBJ1-2; abundance: few; d_gene: .; CDR3aa: CASSLVRTNYGYTF; CDR3nt: TGTGCCAGCAGCTTGGTCCGTACTAACTATGGCTACACCTTC
v_gene: TRBV19; j_gene: TRBJ2-2; abundance: once; d_gene: .; CDR3aa: CASSISAGTGELFF; CDR3nt: TGTGCCAGTAGTATATCGGCGGGGACCGGGGAGCTGTTTTTT
v_gene: TRBV10-3; j_gene: TRBJ1-1; abundance: .; d_gene: .; CDR3aa: CATLWDSRSTEAFF; CDR3nt: TGTGCCACGCTTTGGGACTCCCGGAGCACTGAAGCTTTCTTT
v_gene: TRBV28; j_gene: TRBJ2-6; abundance: .; d_gene: TRBD1; CDR3aa: CASSWDRGSGANVLTF; CDR3nt: TGTGCCAGCAGTTGGGACAGGGGGTCTGGGGCCAACGTCCTGACTTTC
v_gene: TRBV7-2; j_gene: TRBJ2-1; abundance: .; d_gene: .; CDR3aa: CASSFHGAEDLF; CDR3nt: TGTGCCAGCAGCTTTCACGGAGCAGAGGATCTCTTC
v_gene: TRBV10-3; j_gene: TRBJ2-1; abundance: once; d_gene: .; CDR3aa: CAISDTASDINEQFF; CDR3nt: TGTGCCATCAGTGATACCGCTTCAGATATCAATGAGCAGTTCTTC
v_gene: TRBV5-4; j_gene: TRBJ2-5; abundance: .; d_gene: TRBD1; CDR3aa: CASSWDRGYQETQYF; CDR3nt: TGTGCCAGCAGCTGGGACAGGGGGTACCAAGAGACCCAGTACTTC
v_gene: TRBV7-2; j_gene: TRBJ2-1; abundance: .; d_gene: TRBD2; CDR3aa: CASSLAGKAGSSYNEQFF; CDR3nt: TGTGCCAGCAGCTTAGCGGGGAAAGCGGGGAGCTCCTACAATGAGCAGTTCTTC
v_gene: TRBV3-1/TRBV3-2; j_gene: TRBJ1-2; abundance: few; d_gene: .; CDR3aa: CASSQDIRVYGYTF; CDR3nt: TGTGCCAGCAGCCAAGACATTCGGGTCTATGGCTACACCTTC
v_gene: TRBV7-3; j_gene: TRBJ2-7; abundance: .; d_gene: TRBD1; CDR3aa: CASSLTSPASGGEQYF; CDR3nt: TGTGCCAGCAGCTTAACGAGCCCGGCATCAGGGGGCGAGCAGTACTTC
v_gene: TRBV11-2; j_gene: TRBJ1-6; abundance: .; d_gene: .; CDR3aa: CASSLQGGINSPLHF; CDR3nt: TGTGCCAGCAGCTTACAGGGTGGTATTAATTCACCCCTCCACTTT
v_gene: TRBV9; j_gene: TRBJ1-2; abundance: once; d_gene: .; CDR3aa: CASSASERVLGGYTF; CDR3nt: TGTGCCAGCAGCGCCTCCGAGCGGGTACTAGGGGGCTACACCTTC
v_gene: TRBV3-1/TRBV3-2; j_gene: TRBJ1-1; abundance: .; d_gene: .; CDR3aa: CASSQVSRLEAFF; CDR3nt: TGTGCCAGCAGCCAAGTTTCGAGGCTTGAAGCTTTCTTT
v_gene: TRBV15; j_gene: TRBJ1-5; abundance: .; d_gene: .; CDR3aa: CATSRVSGNQPQHF; CDR3nt: TGTGCCACCAGCAGAGTTTCCGGGAATCAGCCCCAGCATTTT
v_gene: TRBV9; j_gene: TRBJ1-6; abundance: .; d_gene: .; CDR3aa: CASSRQGGYNSPLHF; CDR3nt: TGTGCCAGCAGCCGGCAAGGGGGATATAATTCACCCCTCCACTTT
v_gene: TRBV20-1; j_gene: TRBJ2-5; abundance: .; d_gene: TRBD2; CDR3aa: CSASTLAGVRGGTQYF; CDR3nt: TGCAGTGCTAGTACTTTAGCGGGGGTTCGAGGAGGGACCCAGTACTTC
v_gene: TRBV6-5; j_gene: TRBJ1-1; abundance: .; d_gene: TRBD1; CDR3aa: CASIGTVNTEAFF; CDR3nt: TGTGCCAGCATCGGGACAGTGAACACTGAAGCTTTCTTT
v_gene: TRBV6-5; j_gene: TRBJ2-7; abundance: .; d_gene: TRBD1; CDR3aa: CASRQPGQGLYEQYF; CDR3nt: TGTGCCAGCAGACAACCGGGACAGGGGCTCTACGAGCAGTACTTC
v_gene: TRBV5-1; j_gene: TRBJ2-2; abundance: .; d_gene: TRBD1; CDR3aa: CASSPGTGITGELFF; CDR3nt: TGCGCCAGCAGCCCGGGGACAGGGATCACCGGGGAGCTGTTTTTT
v_gene: TRBV6-2/TRBV6-3; j_gene: TRBJ1-5; abundance: .; d_gene: .; CDR3aa: CASSYLGGNQPQHF; CDR3nt: TGTGCCAGCAGTTACCTAGGGGGCAATCAGCCCCAGCATTTT
v_gene: TRBV27; j_gene: TRBJ2-7; abundance: .; d_gene: TRBD1; CDR3aa: CASSLSGGLPHEQYF; CDR3nt: TGTGCCAGCAGTTTATCAGGGGGCCTCCCCCACGAGCAGTACTTC
v_gene: TRBV5-8; j_gene: TRBJ1-2; abundance: few; d_gene: TRBD1; CDR3aa: CASSLGDRGYGYTF; CDR3nt: TGTGCCAGCAGCTTGGGGGACAGGGGCTATGGCTACACCTTC
v_gene: TRBV18; j_gene: TRBJ1-2; abundance: .; d_gene: .; CDR3aa: CASSPLRDGRRNGYTF; CDR3nt: TGTGCCAGCTCACCACTACGGGATGGCAGAAGAAATGGCTACACCTTC
v_gene: TRBV3-1/TRBV3-2; j_gene: TRBJ1-1; abundance: .; d_gene: .; CDR3aa: CASTARADTEAFF; CDR3nt: TGTGCCAGTACGGCGAGGGCGGACACTGAAGCTTTCTTT
v_gene: TRBV5-1; j_gene: TRBJ2-2; abundance: .; d_gene: TRBD1; CDR3aa: CASTRTGLVANTGELFF; CDR3nt: TGCGCCAGCACAAGGACAGGGTTGGTGGCGAACACCGGGGAGCTGTTTTTT
v_gene: TRBV9; j_gene: TRBJ2-2; abundance: .; d_gene: .; CDR3aa: CASSSRVVAATGELFF; CDR3nt: TGTGCCAGCAGCTCGCGGGTAGTTGCAGCAACCGGGGAGCTGTTTTTT
v_gene: TRBV18; j_gene: TRBJ1-2; abundance: .; d_gene: .; CDR3aa: CASSPEGGYGYTF; CDR3nt: TGTGCCAGCTCACCAGAGGGAGGGTACGGCTACACCTTC
v_gene: TRBV7-2; j_gene: TRBJ2-4; abundance: .; d_gene: .; CDR3aa: CASSLPLNKNIQYF; CDR3nt: TGTGCCAGCAGCTTACCCCTTAACAAAAACATTCAGTACTTC
v_gene: TRBV7-2; j_gene: TRBJ1-2; abundance: .; d_gene: TRBD1; CDR3aa: CASSLDGTASGYTF; CDR3nt: TGTGCCAGCAGCTTAGACGGGACAGCTAGTGGCTACACCTTC
v_gene: TRBV3-1/TRBV3-2; j_gene: TRBJ1-1; abundance: once; d_gene: .; CDR3aa: CASSPTPGITEAFF; CDR3nt: TGTGCCAGCAGCCCCACCCCAGGGATTACTGAAGCTTTCTTT
v_gene: TRBV15; j_gene: TRBJ1-2; abundance: .; d_gene: .; CDR3aa: CATSGRGGYTF; CDR3nt: TGTGCCACCAGCGGAAGGGGGGGCTACACCTTC
v_gene: TRBV5-1; j_gene: TRBJ2-3; abundance: .; d_gene: .; CDR3aa: CASSLPRESTDTQYF; CDR3nt: TGCGCCAGCAGCTTGCCAAGAGAAAGCACAGATACGCAGTATTTT
v_gene: TRBV2; j_gene: TRBJ2-5; abundance: .; d_gene: TRBD2; CDR3aa: CASRAGAKETQYF; CDR3nt: TGTGCCAGCAGAGCGGGGGCCAAAGAGACCCAGTACTTC
v_gene: TRBV9; j_gene: TRBJ2-7; abundance: .; d_gene: .; CDR3aa: CASSVGLTYEQYF; CDR3nt: TGTGCCAGCAGCGTAGGGCTGACCTACGAGCAGTACTTC
v_gene: TRBV7-2; j_gene: TRBJ2-1; abundance: .; d_gene: TRBD1; CDR3aa: CASSFSGTGNNEQFF; CDR3nt: TGTGCCAGCAGCTTCTCCGGGACAGGTAACAATGAGCAGTTCTTC
v_gene: TRBV19; j_gene: TRBJ1-5; abundance: .; d_gene: TRBD1; CDR3aa: CASSVTGGVNQPQHF; CDR3nt: TGTGCCAGTAGTGTGACAGGGGGTGTTAATCAGCCCCAGCATTTT
v_gene: TRBV5-8; j_gene: TRBJ2-5; abundance: .; d_gene: TRBD2; CDR3aa: CASSGPSGGAQETQYF; CDR3nt: TGTGCCAGCAGCGGGCCTAGCGGGGGGGCCCAAGAGACCCAGTACTTC
v_gene: TRBV28; j_gene: TRBJ1-1; abundance: .; d_gene: TRBD1; CDR3aa: CGSTGGTEAFF; CDR3nt: TGTGGTTCAACAGGGGGGACTGAAGCTTTCTTT
v_gene: TRBV7-6; j_gene: TRBJ2-7; abundance: .; d_gene: TRBD1; CDR3aa: CASSPGMGQGTSYEQYF; CDR3nt: TGTGCCAGCAGCCCCGGCATGGGACAGGGCACATCCTACGAGCAGTACTTC
v_gene: TRBV18; j_gene: TRBJ1-1; abundance: .; d_gene: TRBD1; CDR3aa: CASSSYRDRNTEAFF; CDR3nt: TGTGCCAGCTCGTCCTACCGGGACAGAAACACTGAAGCTTTCTTT
v_gene: TRBV7-9; j_gene: TRBJ1-4; abundance: .; d_gene: TRBD1; CDR3aa: CASSLVAGGNEKLFF; CDR3nt: TGTGCCAGCAGCTTAGTTGCAGGGGGCAATGAAAAACTGTTTTTT
v_gene: TRBV4-1; j_gene: TRBJ1-2; abundance: .; d_gene: .; CDR3aa: CASSQPTSNYGYTF; CDR3nt: TGCGCCAGCAGCCAACCAACCAGTAACTATGGCTACACCTTC
v_gene: TRBV5-1; j_gene: TRBJ1-1; abundance: .; d_gene: .; CDR3aa: CASSLGRSEAFF; CDR3nt: TGCGCCAGCAGCCTAGGTAGGTCTGAAGCTTTCTTT
v_gene: TRBV25-1; j_gene: TRBJ1-2; abundance: .; d_gene: .; CDR3aa: CASSGPGLIYGYTF; CDR3nt: TGTGCCAGCAGTGGGCCGGGACTCATCTATGGCTACACCTTC
v_gene: TRBV7-9; j_gene: TRBJ1-1; abundance: .; d_gene: .; CDR3aa: CASSLASDSTEAFF; CDR3nt: TGTGCCAGCAGCTTAGCGTCTGACAGTACTGAAGCTTTCTTT
v_gene: TRBV7-2; j_gene: TRBJ1-1; abundance: .; d_gene: .; CDR3aa: CASSLEAILNTEAFF; CDR3nt: TGTGCCAGCAGCCTAGAAGCAATATTGAACACTGAAGCTTTCTTT
v_gene: TRBV5-1; j_gene: TRBJ2-5; abundance: .; d_gene: TRBD1; CDR3aa: CASSLNPTGAETQYF; CDR3nt: TGCGCCAGCAGCTTGAACCCGACAGGGGCAGAGACCCAGTACTTC
v_gene: TRBV10-2; j_gene: TRBJ2-5; abundance: .; d_gene: .; CDR3aa: CASSDSRASAVGETQYF; CDR3nt: TGCGCCAGCAGTGACTCCCGGGCTAGCGCCGTAGGGGAGACCCAGTACTTC